This T cell receptor beta chain was identified during a study of response to subunit inactivated influenza vaccine. Study-level results: Authors suggested each seasonal influenza vaccination recruits few new T cells.

MiXCR was run by TCRdb on the RT-PCR reads, yielding one entry per CDR3 protein. Of roughly 570,000 distinct CDR3 sequences in the sample, approximately 14% were seen once. This clonotype came up a few times. What it recognizes is unknown. This clonotype was obtained from a man over 45 who received an inactivated influenza vaccine. Sequences were derived from PBMCs from blood, sampled about 11 days after vaccination.

CDR3 bases: TGCAGTGCTAGTAAAGGGACAGACTTACAAGAGACCCAGTACTTC. Translation gives CSASKGTDLQETQYF. The rearrangement links TRBV20-1 to TRBJ2-5, with 7 positions matching TRBD1. This CDR3 is built from 15 residues. J was trimmed by 2 bases and V by 3 bases; bases with no gene match: 9. From germline, CDR1 is DFQATT and CDR2 SNEGSKA (reference sequence).